What follows describes a single T cell receptor beta chain. Its antigen is as yet unknown. Clones were sequenced by immunoSEQ multiplex PCR, and TCRdb holds only the in-frame ones, with some missing. The data show some 190,000 clones, with about nine tenths seen just once and approximately 1.8% held by the top ten. This CDR3 region has 15 residues. Germline trimming cut 1 base from V and 7 bases from J; bases unmatched to any gene: 4. The germline CDR1 and CDR2 sequences are LNHDA and SQIVND (reference sequence). The data are from a study of T cell responses to AZD1222 COVID-19 vaccine. Broader study findings: Possibly, clonal diversity was underestimated; donors were largely white British and included more females.

This rearrangement joins TRBV19 to TRBJ2-1, with 10 bases identical to TRBD2. This receptor was identified in an adult who received the AZD1222 COVID-19 vaccine. Sequencing used peripheral blood, obtained 28 days after the second AZD1222 dose. The CDR3 is CASSIGPTSGNEQFF. CDR3 DNA: TGTGCCAGTAGTATAGGCCCGACTAGCGGGAATGAGCAGTTCTTC.